The source of this TCR beta chain is a study of CD8+ T cells in alopecia areata. In the study overall: Treated individuals took tofacitinib by mouth, 5 to 10 mg twice daily.

Extraction of RNA preceded its reverse transcription into cDNA, which served as the sequencing template. Sequenced by immunoSEQ multiplex PCR; TCRdb stores in-frame clones only, minus some. The sample has about 180,000 clones, about 67% seen once. The clonotype comes from a human donor with alopecia areata. The sequences come from CD8+ T cells sorted from blood, collected at week 0.

The CDR3 nucleotides are TGTGCCAGCAGTACCAACCTACAGGCGTACAATGAGCAGTTCTTC. Its translation: CASSTNLQAYNEQFF. The V call is TRBV27, the J call TRBJ2-1, with D possibly TRBD1 on 5 matching bases. Per germline, CDR1 MNHEY and CDR2 SMNVEV (reference sequence). The CDR3 has 15 residues. V lost 5 bases, J lost 4 bases, and 15 bases lay in between.